What follows are 20 T cell receptor beta chains derived from one specimen sequenced in a study of T cell responses to AZD1222 COVID-19 vaccine. Assay used: immunoSEQ multiplex PCR; TCRdb lists only in-frame clones, some missing. The data show more than 70,000 clones, approximately 90% seen once. Specimen: peripheral blood, collected 28 days after the second AZD1222 dose. These receptors all come from an adult who received the AZD1222 COVID-19 vaccine.

This clone was observed a handful of times. V usage is TRBV7-3 and J usage is TRBJ1-1, with 8 nucleotides matching TRBD1. The trim removed 2 bases at V and 4 bases at J, leaving 6 bases unmatched. CDR3 size: 15 residues. Germline-derived CDR1 and CDR2 are SGHTA and FQGTGA. CDR3 residues: CASSLHWGTGTEAFF. The CDR3 DNA reads as TGTGCCAGCAGCTTACATTGGGGGACAGGCACTGAAGCTTTCTTT.

This clone was detected only once. The V gene is TRBV7-2, the J gene TRBJ1-4, with a weak D call TRBD1 (5 bases). Trimming removed 5 bases from V and 7 bases from J, with 14 bases in between. The germline CDR1 and CDR2 sequences are SGHTA and FQGNSA. The CDR3 spans 14 residues. Written as DNA, the CDR3 is TGTGCCAGCAGCCCGACAGTCCTAAGTGAAAAACTGTTTTTT. Protein sequence: CASSPTVLSEKLFF. Full variable domain (outside the CDR3, taken from reference TRBV7-2 and TRBJ1-4): GAGVSQSPSNKVTEKGKDVELRCDPISGHTALYWYRQSLGQGLEFLIYFQGNSAPDKSGLPSDRFSAERTGGSVSTLTIQRTQQEDSAVYLCASSPTVLSEKLFFGSGTQLSVL.

The chain recombines TRBV19 with TRBJ2-2; D remains unclear. Trimming stripped 3 bases from V and 0 bases from J, with 11 bases between. The CDR3 extends over 16 amino acids. Per the germline V gene, CDR1 is LNHDA and CDR2 is SQIVND (reference sequence). CDR3 nucleotide sequence: TGTGCCAGTAGTATCCTCTCCAGTCCGAACACCGGGGAGCTGTTTTTT. Its protein is CASSILSSPNTGELFF.

The V call is TRBV18, the J call TRBJ1-1; no firm D call. The germline V gene has CDR1 KGHSH and CDR2 LQKENI. Between the trimmed V and J ends, which lost 2 bases and 4 bases, there was a span of 5 bases. The CDR3 loop spans 12 amino acids. CDR3 sequence: CASSPFLTEAFF. CDR3 coding DNA: TGTGCCAGCTCACCATTTCTCACTGAAGCTTTCTTT.

The chain is built from TRBV2 and TRBJ2-1, with 7 bases that match TRBD2. The CDR3 runs to 14 residues. The trim removed 8 bases at V and 4 bases at J, leaving 8 bases unmatched. Germline V gene data show CDR1 as SNHLY and CDR2 as FYNNEI. This CDR3 is CASVPGLQYNEQFF. The CDR3 nucleotides read TGTGCCAGCGTCCCGGGACTACAGTACAATGAGCAGTTCTTC.

This clone is a singleton in its sample. The V and J genes are TRBV18 and TRBJ2-1; TRBD1 matches at 11 bases. CDR3 length: 17 residues. Germline assignment: CDR1 KGHSH and CDR2 LQKENI. Unmatched junction bases numbered 7, after V lost 0 bases and J lost 6 bases. The CDR3 DNA sequence: TGTGCCAGCTCACCACCGGACAGGGGGCCTCCCACCAATGAGCAGTTCTTC. Translated: CASSPPDRGPPTNEQFF.

This clone was recorded once. The chain joins TRBV5-1 to TRBJ2-4; no firm D call. CDR3 length equals 15 residues. Trimming stripped 0 bases from V and 0 bases from J, with 7 bases between. CDR1 and CDR2 (germline): SGHRS, YFSETQ. CDR3 nucleotides: TGCGCCAGCAGCTTGGCCACAGTAGCCAAAAACATTCAGTACTTC. Its protein is CASSLATVAKNIQYF.

This clone was picked up one time. The J gene is TRBJ1-4, the V gene TRBV11-2, with D possibly matching TRBD1 (5 bases). The CDR3 is made up of 14 amino acids. Trimming removed 5 bases from V and 4 bases from J, with 11 bases in between. Germline V gene sequence: CDR1 SGHAT, CDR2 FQNNGV. DNA for the CDR3: TGTGCCAGCAGCCTGGGACCCCTTAATGAAAAACTGTTTTTT. It translates to CASSLGPLNEKLFF.

This clone was seen only a few times. The chain links TRBV18 to TRBJ1-6; 7 positions agree with TRBD1. Germline V gene data show CDR1 as KGHSH and CDR2 as LQKENI. This CDR3 contains 15 residues. V lost 4 bases, J lost 10 bases, and 10 bases stayed unmatched. CDR3 DNA sequence: TGTGCCAGCTCACAACCACAGGGGAATTCGTCACCCCTCCACTTT. It yields the protein CASSQPQGNSSPLHF.

The V call is TRBV7-9, the J call TRBJ2-6, with D possibly matching TRBD1 (5 bases). The germline V gene encodes CDR1 SEHNR and CDR2 FQNEAQ (reference sequence). Between the trimmed V and J ends, which lost 0 bases and 0 bases, there was a span of 6 bases. The CDR3 runs 16 residues. The CDR3 protein is CASSLATVSGANVLTF. The DNA of the CDR3 is TGTGCCAGCAGCTTAGCGACAGTCTCTGGGGCCAACGTCCTGACTTTC.

V gene TRBV9 combines with J gene TRBJ1-2, with TRBD1 matching over 7 bases. V shed 3 bases and J 4 bases; nucleotides not matched to a gene: 6. The germline gives CDR1 SGDLS, CDR2 YYNGEE. The CDR3 runs to 14 residues. CDR3 in amino acids: CASSERGLGYGYTF. Written as DNA, the CDR3 is TGTGCCAGCAGCGAGAGGGGGCTCGGCTATGGCTACACCTTC. Supplemented by reference TRBV9 and TRBJ1-2, the full variable domain reads DSGVTQTPKHLITATGQRVTLRCSPRSGDLSVYWYQQSLDQGLQFLIQYYNGEERAKGNILERFSAQQFPDLHSELNLSSLELGDSALYFCASSERGLGYGYTFGSGTRLTVV.

The V gene is TRBV19, the J gene TRBJ2-1, with D hard to call. The CDR3 runs 14 residues. CDR1 and CDR2 (germline): LNHDA, SQIVND (reference sequence). Trimming cost V 0 bases and J 2 bases, with 5 bases left between them. The CDR3 DNA follows: TGTGCCAGTAGTATAGATCGGGCCTACAATGAGCAGTTCTTC. Residues: CASSIDRAYNEQFF.

CDR3 nucleotide sequence: TGTGCCTCCGGACCCTCCTACAATGAGCAGTTCTTC. Amino acid sequence: CASGPSYNEQFF. The chain carries TRBV19 and TRBJ2-1; D remains ambiguous. The V end was cut by 11 bases, the J end by 0 bases, with 8 bases between. The CDR3 sequence is 12 residues long. CDR1 and CDR2 (germline): LNHDA, SQIVND (reference sequence).

The chain combines TRBV9 with TRBJ1-6, with a tentative D call TRBD1 (5 bases). Trimming took off 0 bases at V and 6 bases at J, with 13 bases between the two ends. The CDR3 spans 16 residues. The germline V gene has CDR1 SGDLS and CDR2 YYNGEE. The CDR3 DNA sequence: TGTGCCAGCAGCGTAGCTGGTCGGGGGGTTAATTCACCCCTCCACTTT. Protein product: CASSVAGRGVNSPLHF. The entire variable domain, with the rest obtained from reference TRBV9 and TRBJ1-6, is as follows: DSGVTQTPKHLITATGQRVTLRCSPRSGDLSVYWYQQSLDQGLQFLIQYYNGEERAKGNILERFSAQQFPDLHSELNLSSLELGDSALYFCASSVAGRGVNSPLHFGNGTRLTVT.

The gene calls are TRBV18 and TRBJ1-2; 7 bases fit TRBD1. V lost 3 bases, J lost 8 bases, and 6 bases stayed unmatched. CDR1 is KGHSH and CDR2 is LQKENI in the germline V gene. The CDR3 loop spans 13 amino acids. The CDR3 protein is CASSPVQGGGYTF. The DNA for the CDR3 is TGTGCCAGCTCACCTGTCCAGGGGGGCGGCTACACCTTC.

This chain links TRBV19 with TRBJ1-1; maybe TRBD1 (5 bases). This CDR3 comprises 13 residues. V gave up 10 bases and J gave up 1 base, with 13 bases separating them. CDR1 and CDR2 from the germline V gene are LNHDA and SQIVND (reference sequence). CDR3 bases: TGTGCCACTGCGATGGGGGGGAACACTGAAGCTTTCTTT. This encodes CATAMGGNTEAFF.

This chain connects TRBV7-3 to TRBJ2-4, with 14 positions matching TRBD2. V shed 0 bases, J shed 8 bases, and the junction held 6 bases outside the gene matches. The germline gives CDR1 SGHTA, CDR2 FQGTGA. The CDR3 has 17 amino acids. The CDR3 loop reads CASSLTGTSGRRDIQYF. CDR3 DNA sequence: TGTGCCAGCAGCTTAACCGGGACTAGCGGGAGAAGGGACATTCAGTACTTC.

CDR3 sequence (DNA): TGTGCCAGCAGCGAGACTAGCGGGGGCACAGATACGCAGTATTTT. Its translation is CASSETSGGTDTQYF. The chain has TRBV7-3 and TRBJ2-3; TRBD2 matches 11 bases. CDR3 length: 15 residues. Germline CDR1 reads SGHTA; CDR2 reads FQGTGA. V was pared by 5 bases and J by 1 base, with 2 bases of the junction left unmatched. The variable domain in full, with the rest retrieved from reference TRBV7-3 and TRBJ2-3, is GAGVSQTPSNKVTEKGKYVELRCDPISGHTALYWYRQSLGQGPEFLIYFQGTGAADDSGLPNDRFFAVRPEGSVSTLKIQRTERGDSAVYLCASSETSGGTDTQYFGPGTRLTVL.

This clone was counted only a few times. The V call is TRBV6-2 or TRBV6-3, the J call TRBJ1-1; D might be TRBD1 (6 bases). The V and J ends lost 3 bases and 4 bases respectively, with 18 bases between them. This CDR3 is built from 16 residues. Germline V gene lookup returns CDR1 MNHEY and CDR2 SVGEGT. Here the CDR3 DNA reads TGTGCCAGCAGTTATGGGGCGGGGGCGCGTCCCACTGAAGCTTTCTTT. Its protein product is CASSYGAGARPTEAFF.

V gene TRBV4-1 combines with J gene TRBJ1-4; 7 bases line up with TRBD1. V was clipped by 5 bases and J by 4 bases; unmatched bases: 10. CDR1 is MGHRA, CDR2 YSYEKL, per germline. The CDR3 is 16 residues long. The CDR3 DNA follows: TGCGCCAGCAGCTACCTTTCAGGGGGAGGTAATGAAAAACTGTTTTTT. It yields the protein CASSYLSGGGNEKLFF.